This passage covers 26 T cell receptor beta chains from one sample sequenced in a study of vaccination effects on CD4 cells after COVID-19. Libraries were prepared by immunoSEQ multiplex PCR; TCRdb keeps only in-frame clonotypes and omits some of them. The profile shows 50,000 to 65,000 clones, roughly 80% of them singletons. These receptors have no identified antigens. Prior to sequencing, the ViraFEST assay stimulated PBMC with viral peptide pools, which expanded the antigen-specific CD4+ T cells. Isolation of CD4+ T cells took place after ten to eleven days of culture. The material sequenced was CD4+ T cells from PBMCs cultured with HCoV-229E spike peptides, taken before COVID-19 vaccination. The receptors come from a human donor who received a COVID-19 vaccine.

The V call is TRBV19, the J call TRBJ2-5; D is tentatively TRBD1 or TRBD2 (5 bases each). V lost 2 bases to trimming and J lost 1 base, with 17 bases between them. The CDR3 sequence is 17 residues long. Germline V gives CDR1 LNHDA, CDR2 SQIVND (reference sequence). The CDR3 DNA reads TGTGCCAGTAGTATACTCGCCAGGGAGAGTATCCAAGAGACCCAGTACTTC. Amino acids: CASSILARESIQETQYF.

The rearrangement links TRBV7-2 to TRBJ1-1; D not resolved. Germline CDR1 is SGHTA and CDR2 is FQGNSA. Trimming left V 5 bases short and J 1 base short, with 14 bases between. The CDR3 has 15 residues. CDR3 region: CASSPRPTQNTEAFF. The CDR3 coding sequence is TGTGCCAGCAGCCCACGCCCGACACAGAACACTGAAGCTTTCTTT.

The chain has TRBV6-5 and TRBJ1-1, with D hard to call. This CDR3 comprises 13 residues. The V end lost 5 bases, the J end lost 0 bases, and 7 bases lay between the germline ends. The germline V gene has CDR1 MNHEY and CDR2 SVGAGI. CDR3 sequence (DNA): TGTGCCAGCAGTCAAACACTGAACACTGAAGCTTTCTTT. Translated, it gives CASSQTLNTEAFF.

This chain connects TRBV5-8 to TRBJ2-7, with D perhaps matching TRBD1 or TRBD2 (5 bases each). CDR1 and CDR2 (germline): SGHTS, YDEGEE. V was shortened by 1 base and J by 12 bases, with 17 bases between the two germline ends. CDR3 length equals 13 residues. Written as DNA, the CDR3 is TGTGCCAGCAGCTTGCCCACTGGGTTTGGGGGGTACGTC. It translates to CASSLPTGFGGYV.

The rearrangement links TRBV7-3 to TRBJ2-6, with D possibly matching TRBD2 (8 bases). The CDR3 runs to 16 residues. CDR1 and CDR2 (germline): SGHTA, FQGTGA. V dropped 5 bases and J dropped 3 bases, with 14 bases sitting between them. Here the CDR3 DNA reads TGTGCCAGCAGCCGGGAGGGGGCTAATGGGGCCAACGTCCTGACTTTC. This gives the protein CASSREGANGANVLTF.

The chain recombines TRBV18 with TRBJ1-6; 10 nucleotides line up with TRBD1. The V gene end was trimmed by 3 bases and the J gene end by 8 bases; junction bases not matched to a gene: 1. The germline V gene has CDR1 KGHSH and CDR2 LQKENI. The CDR3 is 14 residues long. For the CDR3, the DNA is TGTGCCAGCTCACCGACAGGGGGCGATTCACCCCTCCACTTT. This translates into CASSPTGGDSPLHF.

J is TRBJ1-3 and V is TRBV30; no clear D. The CDR3 has 14 amino acids. Germline V gives CDR1 GTSNPN, CDR2 SVGIG (reference sequence). Between the trimmed V and J ends, which lost 3 bases and 4 bases, there was a span of 13 bases. The CDR3 is CAWSRTGSGNTIYF. The CDR3 nucleotides read TGTGCCTGGAGCCGCACGGGTTCCGGAAACACCATATATTTT.

The chain is built from TRBV21-1 and TRBJ2-7; the table's TRBD1 call for D was not verified on the DNA. TRBV21-1 is marked as a pseudogene. This CDR3 is 13 amino acids long. For the CDR3, the DNA is TGTGCCAGCAGCATCGACAGGGACTACGAGCAGTACGTC. Its protein product is CASSIDRDYEQYV.

DNA for the CDR3: TGTGCCAGCAGCCCACCCGGGACAGGGAGGCTTAACTATGGCTACACCTTC. It specifies CASSPPGTGRLNYGYTF. V is TRBV5-4 and J is TRBJ1-2, with 9 bases lining up with TRBD1. Per the germline V gene, CDR1 is SGHNT and CDR2 is YYREEE (reference sequence). The ends lost 4 bases at V and 1 base at J; junction bases unmatched: 11. This CDR3 is 17 amino acids long.

This sequence joins TRBV28 and TRBJ2-7, with 9 positions matching TRBD1. V shed 3 bases, J shed 7 bases, and the junction held 10 bases outside the gene matches. This CDR3 spans 15 amino acids. The germline V gene has CDR1 MDHEN and CDR2 SYDVKM. Here the CDR3 DNA reads TGTGCCAGCAGTTTCCATGGACAGGGGCGGGGTGAGCAGTACGTC. It specifies CASSFHGQGRGEQYV.

This clone was recorded once. The chain is built from TRBV6-5 and TRBJ1-4; D unresolved. CDR3 size: 15 residues. In germline, CDR1 is MNHEY, CDR2 SVGAGI. With 2 bases removed from V and 6 bases from J, the gap between germline ends came to 13 bases. The CDR3 is CASSYVPGGDEKLFF. The CDR3 DNA reads TGTGCCAGCAGTTACGTACCAGGCGGGGATGAAAAACTGTTTTTT.

This sequence joins TRBV10-3 and TRBJ2-3; tentative D call: TRBD1 (5 bases). Germline assignment: CDR1 ENHRY and CDR2 SYGVKD. Trimming left V 10 bases short and J 4 bases short, with 15 bases between. CDR3 length: 13 residues. CDR3 in DNA: TGTGCCACTTCGCAGGGCGACCCAGATACGCAGTATTTT. Its translation: CATSQGDPDTQYF.

This clone was detected only a few times. The chain has TRBV11-2 and TRBJ2-1; 11 bases map to TRBD2. This CDR3 has 16 residues. CDR1 is SGHAT and CDR2 is FQNNGV in the germline V gene. Germline trimming cut 5 bases from V and 10 bases from J; bases unmatched to any gene: 13. CDR3 amino acids: CASSPRTSGSNGEQFF. The CDR3 DNA follows: TGTGCCAGCAGCCCAAGGACTAGCGGGTCAAACGGGGAGCAGTTCTTC.

The gene calls are TRBV5-1 and TRBJ2-1; no reliable D call. The CDR3 consists of 15 residues. Germline-derived CDR1 and CDR2 are SGHRS and YFSETQ. V dropped 1 base and J dropped 0 bases, with 8 bases sitting between them. The CDR3 DNA sequence: TGCGCCAGCAGCTTGACCGGTAGCTCCTACAATGAGCAGTTCTTC. This codes for CASSLTGSSYNEQFF. Full variable domain (rest looked up from reference TRBV5-1 and TRBJ2-1): KAGVTQTPRYLIKTRGQQVTLSCSPISGHRSVSWYQQTPGQGLQFLFEYFSETQRNKGNFPGRFSGRQFSNSRSEMNVSTLELGDSALYLCASSLTGSSYNEQFFGPGTRLTVL.

This clone was detected only a few times. The genes are TRBV19 and TRBJ1-4; D gene uncertain. V lost 1 base to trimming and J lost 8 bases, with 11 bases between them. The germline CDR1 and CDR2 sequences are LNHDA and SQIVND (reference sequence). The CDR3 covers 14 residues. In DNA form, the CDR3 reads TGTGCCAGTAGTATAGGACCTTCGGGGGAAAAACTGTTTTTT. Translated, it gives CASSIGPSGEKLFF.

The genes are TRBV5-1 and TRBJ2-1, with 8 bases identical to TRBD1. V shed 4 bases and J 1 base; nucleotides not matched to a gene: 7. The length of the CDR3 is 16 residues. Per germline, CDR1 SGHRS and CDR2 YFSETQ. The CDR3 protein is CASSRRRQGSYNEQFF. The CDR3 nucleotides read TGCGCCAGCAGCAGACGCCGACAGGGGTCCTACAATGAGCAGTTCTTC.

The chain couples TRBV30 to TRBJ2-3; D perhaps matches TRBD1 (5 bases). The CDR3 runs to 15 residues. Between the trimmed V and J ends, which lost 2 bases and 0 bases, there was a span of 12 bases. Germline CDR1 is GTSNPN and CDR2 is SVGIG (reference sequence). The CDR3 DNA is TGTGCCTGGAGTAGACAGCAAACTAGCACAGATACGCAGTATTTT. This codes for CAWSRQQTSTDTQYF.

In DNA form, the CDR3 reads TGTGCCTCTCAGGGCCAAGAGAATGAGCAGTTCTTC. This encodes CASQGQENEQFF. The chain is built from TRBV7-3 and TRBJ2-1, with D perhaps matching TRBD1 (5 bases). In germline, CDR1 is SGHTA, CDR2 FQGTGA. Trimming removed 11 bases from V and 7 bases from J, with 15 bases in between. CDR3 length: 12 residues.

The chain couples TRBV5-5 to TRBJ2-7, with 8 bases that match TRBD1. Trimming took 4 bases from V and 6 from J; bases not matched to a gene: 3. In germline, CDR1 is SGHKS, CDR2 YYEKEE (reference sequence). The CDR3 totals 12 residues. As DNA, the CDR3 is TGTGCCAGCAGCAGGACAGGGTTCGAGCAGTACGTC. Translated, it gives CASSRTGFEQYV.

This chain uses TRBV18 with TRBJ2-7; D possibly corresponds to TRBD1 (5 bases). CDR1 is KGHSH, CDR2 LQKENI, per germline. V was pared by 5 bases and J by 3 bases, with 11 bases between. This CDR3 is built from 13 residues. The CDR3 region has the DNA TGTGCCAGCTCAGCCGGACAATTCTACGAGCAGTACGTC. This sequence encodes CASSAGQFYEQYV.

This chain uses TRBV6-4 with TRBJ2-3; maybe TRBD2 (6 bases). This CDR3 is 14 amino acids long. V dropped 2 bases and J dropped 0 bases, with 6 bases sitting between them. Germline assignment: CDR1 MRHNA and CDR2 SNTAGT. CDR3 protein: CASSDRGSTDTQYF. CDR3 DNA sequence: TGTGCCAGCAGTGACCGGGGGAGCACAGATACGCAGTATTTT.

This sequence joins TRBV9 and TRBJ1-6, with TRBD1 as a possible D gene (6 bases). Trimming took off 4 bases at V and 8 bases at J, with 16 bases between the two ends. Germline loops: CDR1 SGDLS, CDR2 YYNGEE. The CDR3 is made up of 15 amino acids. CDR3 loop: CASSPTGGGHSPLHF. Written as DNA, the CDR3 is TGTGCCAGCAGCCCCACCGGGGGGGGCCATTCACCCCTCCACTTT.

V is TRBV30 and J is TRBJ2-6; TRBD1 aligns across 9 bases. The CDR3 contains 15 residues. The germline V gene has CDR1 GTSNPN and CDR2 SVGIG (reference sequence). J was trimmed by 3 bases and V by 3 bases; bases with no gene match: 3. The CDR3 region has the DNA TGTGCCTGGAGCCGACAGGGGGTTGGGGCCAACGTCCTGACTTTC. Translating gives CAWSRQGVGANVLTF.

This clone was found a few times. The chain uses TRBV10-3 and TRBJ1-2; D is undetermined. Trimming left V 8 bases short and J 6 bases short, with 7 bases between. The V gene's germline CDR1 is ENHRY and CDR2 SYGVKD. The CDR3 is made up of 10 amino acids. CDR3 residues: CAIGVDGYTF. CDR3 nucleotides: TGTGCCATCGGAGTCGATGGCTACACCTTC.

The chain is built from TRBV7-2 and TRBJ2-1, with 7 nucleotides matching TRBD1. There are 15 residues in the CDR3. The J segment lost 11 bases and the V segment lost 3 bases, leaving 13 bases of the junction unmatched. Germline V gene lookup returns CDR1 SGHTA and CDR2 FQGNSA. The CDR3 reads CASSFSFDRAQKQFF. The CDR3, as DNA: TGTGCCAGCAGCTTCTCCTTTGACAGGGCCCAAAAGCAGTTCTTC.

CDR3 DNA: TGCGCCAGCAGTGGTTCAGGGGCTCAGAACACTGAAGCTTTCTTT. It yields the protein CASSGSGAQNTEAFF. This chain joins TRBV10-2 and TRBJ1-1; a possible D gene is TRBD1 (6 bases). The CDR3 totals 15 residues. Germline values: CDR1 WSHSY, CDR2 SAAADI. V lost 4 bases to trimming and J lost 1 base, with 13 bases between them.